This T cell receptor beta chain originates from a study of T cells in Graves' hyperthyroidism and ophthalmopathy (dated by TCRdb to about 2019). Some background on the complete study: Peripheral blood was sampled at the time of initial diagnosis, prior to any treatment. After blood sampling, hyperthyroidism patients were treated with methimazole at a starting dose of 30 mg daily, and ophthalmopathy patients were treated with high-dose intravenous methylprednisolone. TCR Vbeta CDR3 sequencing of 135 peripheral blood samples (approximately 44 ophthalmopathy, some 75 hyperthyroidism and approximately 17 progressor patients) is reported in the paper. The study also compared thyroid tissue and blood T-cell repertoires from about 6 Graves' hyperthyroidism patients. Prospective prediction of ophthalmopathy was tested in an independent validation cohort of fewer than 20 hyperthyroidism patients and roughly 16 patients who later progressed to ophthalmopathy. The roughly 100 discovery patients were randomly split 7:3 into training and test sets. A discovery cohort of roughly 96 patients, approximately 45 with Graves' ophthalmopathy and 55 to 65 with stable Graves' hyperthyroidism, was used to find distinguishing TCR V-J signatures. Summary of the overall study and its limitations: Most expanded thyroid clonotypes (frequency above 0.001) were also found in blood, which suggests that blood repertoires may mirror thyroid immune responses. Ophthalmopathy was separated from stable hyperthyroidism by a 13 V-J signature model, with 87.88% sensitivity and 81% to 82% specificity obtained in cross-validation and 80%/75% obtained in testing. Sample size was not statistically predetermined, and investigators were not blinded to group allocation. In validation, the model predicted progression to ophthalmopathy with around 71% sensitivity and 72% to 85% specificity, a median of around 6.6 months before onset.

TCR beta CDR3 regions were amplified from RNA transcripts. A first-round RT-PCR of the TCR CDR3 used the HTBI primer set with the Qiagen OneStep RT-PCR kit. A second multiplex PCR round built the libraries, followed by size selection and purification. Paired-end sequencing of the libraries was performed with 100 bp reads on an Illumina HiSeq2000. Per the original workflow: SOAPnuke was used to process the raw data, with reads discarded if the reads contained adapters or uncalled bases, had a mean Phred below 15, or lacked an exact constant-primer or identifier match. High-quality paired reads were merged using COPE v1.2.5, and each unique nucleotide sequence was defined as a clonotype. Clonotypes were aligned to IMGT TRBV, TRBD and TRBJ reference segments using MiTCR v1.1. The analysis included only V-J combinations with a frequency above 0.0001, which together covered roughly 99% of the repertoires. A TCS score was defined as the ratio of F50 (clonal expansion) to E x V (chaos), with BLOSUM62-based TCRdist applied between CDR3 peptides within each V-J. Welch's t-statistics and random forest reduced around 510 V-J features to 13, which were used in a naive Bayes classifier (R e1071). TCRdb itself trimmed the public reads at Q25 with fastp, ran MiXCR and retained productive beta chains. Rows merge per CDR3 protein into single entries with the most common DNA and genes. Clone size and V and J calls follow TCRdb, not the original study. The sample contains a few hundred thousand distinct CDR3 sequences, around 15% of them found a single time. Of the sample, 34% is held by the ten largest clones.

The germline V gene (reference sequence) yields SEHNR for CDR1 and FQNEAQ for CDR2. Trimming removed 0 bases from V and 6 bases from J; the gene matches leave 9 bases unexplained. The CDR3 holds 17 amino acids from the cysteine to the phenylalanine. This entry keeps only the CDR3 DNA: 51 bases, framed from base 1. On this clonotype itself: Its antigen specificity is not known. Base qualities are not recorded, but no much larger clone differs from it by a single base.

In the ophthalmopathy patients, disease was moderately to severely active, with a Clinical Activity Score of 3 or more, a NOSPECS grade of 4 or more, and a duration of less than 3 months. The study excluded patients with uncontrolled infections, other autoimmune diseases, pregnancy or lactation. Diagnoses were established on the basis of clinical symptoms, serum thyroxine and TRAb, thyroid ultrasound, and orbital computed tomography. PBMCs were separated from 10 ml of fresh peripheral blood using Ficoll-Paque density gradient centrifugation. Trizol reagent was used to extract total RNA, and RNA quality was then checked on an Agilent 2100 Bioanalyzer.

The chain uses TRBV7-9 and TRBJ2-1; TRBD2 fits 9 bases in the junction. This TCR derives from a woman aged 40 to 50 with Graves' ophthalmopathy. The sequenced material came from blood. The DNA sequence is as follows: TGTGCCAGCAGCTTAGCCGTAGCGGGAGCCCTAGGCAATGAGCAGTTCTTC. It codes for CASSLAVAGALGNEQFF.